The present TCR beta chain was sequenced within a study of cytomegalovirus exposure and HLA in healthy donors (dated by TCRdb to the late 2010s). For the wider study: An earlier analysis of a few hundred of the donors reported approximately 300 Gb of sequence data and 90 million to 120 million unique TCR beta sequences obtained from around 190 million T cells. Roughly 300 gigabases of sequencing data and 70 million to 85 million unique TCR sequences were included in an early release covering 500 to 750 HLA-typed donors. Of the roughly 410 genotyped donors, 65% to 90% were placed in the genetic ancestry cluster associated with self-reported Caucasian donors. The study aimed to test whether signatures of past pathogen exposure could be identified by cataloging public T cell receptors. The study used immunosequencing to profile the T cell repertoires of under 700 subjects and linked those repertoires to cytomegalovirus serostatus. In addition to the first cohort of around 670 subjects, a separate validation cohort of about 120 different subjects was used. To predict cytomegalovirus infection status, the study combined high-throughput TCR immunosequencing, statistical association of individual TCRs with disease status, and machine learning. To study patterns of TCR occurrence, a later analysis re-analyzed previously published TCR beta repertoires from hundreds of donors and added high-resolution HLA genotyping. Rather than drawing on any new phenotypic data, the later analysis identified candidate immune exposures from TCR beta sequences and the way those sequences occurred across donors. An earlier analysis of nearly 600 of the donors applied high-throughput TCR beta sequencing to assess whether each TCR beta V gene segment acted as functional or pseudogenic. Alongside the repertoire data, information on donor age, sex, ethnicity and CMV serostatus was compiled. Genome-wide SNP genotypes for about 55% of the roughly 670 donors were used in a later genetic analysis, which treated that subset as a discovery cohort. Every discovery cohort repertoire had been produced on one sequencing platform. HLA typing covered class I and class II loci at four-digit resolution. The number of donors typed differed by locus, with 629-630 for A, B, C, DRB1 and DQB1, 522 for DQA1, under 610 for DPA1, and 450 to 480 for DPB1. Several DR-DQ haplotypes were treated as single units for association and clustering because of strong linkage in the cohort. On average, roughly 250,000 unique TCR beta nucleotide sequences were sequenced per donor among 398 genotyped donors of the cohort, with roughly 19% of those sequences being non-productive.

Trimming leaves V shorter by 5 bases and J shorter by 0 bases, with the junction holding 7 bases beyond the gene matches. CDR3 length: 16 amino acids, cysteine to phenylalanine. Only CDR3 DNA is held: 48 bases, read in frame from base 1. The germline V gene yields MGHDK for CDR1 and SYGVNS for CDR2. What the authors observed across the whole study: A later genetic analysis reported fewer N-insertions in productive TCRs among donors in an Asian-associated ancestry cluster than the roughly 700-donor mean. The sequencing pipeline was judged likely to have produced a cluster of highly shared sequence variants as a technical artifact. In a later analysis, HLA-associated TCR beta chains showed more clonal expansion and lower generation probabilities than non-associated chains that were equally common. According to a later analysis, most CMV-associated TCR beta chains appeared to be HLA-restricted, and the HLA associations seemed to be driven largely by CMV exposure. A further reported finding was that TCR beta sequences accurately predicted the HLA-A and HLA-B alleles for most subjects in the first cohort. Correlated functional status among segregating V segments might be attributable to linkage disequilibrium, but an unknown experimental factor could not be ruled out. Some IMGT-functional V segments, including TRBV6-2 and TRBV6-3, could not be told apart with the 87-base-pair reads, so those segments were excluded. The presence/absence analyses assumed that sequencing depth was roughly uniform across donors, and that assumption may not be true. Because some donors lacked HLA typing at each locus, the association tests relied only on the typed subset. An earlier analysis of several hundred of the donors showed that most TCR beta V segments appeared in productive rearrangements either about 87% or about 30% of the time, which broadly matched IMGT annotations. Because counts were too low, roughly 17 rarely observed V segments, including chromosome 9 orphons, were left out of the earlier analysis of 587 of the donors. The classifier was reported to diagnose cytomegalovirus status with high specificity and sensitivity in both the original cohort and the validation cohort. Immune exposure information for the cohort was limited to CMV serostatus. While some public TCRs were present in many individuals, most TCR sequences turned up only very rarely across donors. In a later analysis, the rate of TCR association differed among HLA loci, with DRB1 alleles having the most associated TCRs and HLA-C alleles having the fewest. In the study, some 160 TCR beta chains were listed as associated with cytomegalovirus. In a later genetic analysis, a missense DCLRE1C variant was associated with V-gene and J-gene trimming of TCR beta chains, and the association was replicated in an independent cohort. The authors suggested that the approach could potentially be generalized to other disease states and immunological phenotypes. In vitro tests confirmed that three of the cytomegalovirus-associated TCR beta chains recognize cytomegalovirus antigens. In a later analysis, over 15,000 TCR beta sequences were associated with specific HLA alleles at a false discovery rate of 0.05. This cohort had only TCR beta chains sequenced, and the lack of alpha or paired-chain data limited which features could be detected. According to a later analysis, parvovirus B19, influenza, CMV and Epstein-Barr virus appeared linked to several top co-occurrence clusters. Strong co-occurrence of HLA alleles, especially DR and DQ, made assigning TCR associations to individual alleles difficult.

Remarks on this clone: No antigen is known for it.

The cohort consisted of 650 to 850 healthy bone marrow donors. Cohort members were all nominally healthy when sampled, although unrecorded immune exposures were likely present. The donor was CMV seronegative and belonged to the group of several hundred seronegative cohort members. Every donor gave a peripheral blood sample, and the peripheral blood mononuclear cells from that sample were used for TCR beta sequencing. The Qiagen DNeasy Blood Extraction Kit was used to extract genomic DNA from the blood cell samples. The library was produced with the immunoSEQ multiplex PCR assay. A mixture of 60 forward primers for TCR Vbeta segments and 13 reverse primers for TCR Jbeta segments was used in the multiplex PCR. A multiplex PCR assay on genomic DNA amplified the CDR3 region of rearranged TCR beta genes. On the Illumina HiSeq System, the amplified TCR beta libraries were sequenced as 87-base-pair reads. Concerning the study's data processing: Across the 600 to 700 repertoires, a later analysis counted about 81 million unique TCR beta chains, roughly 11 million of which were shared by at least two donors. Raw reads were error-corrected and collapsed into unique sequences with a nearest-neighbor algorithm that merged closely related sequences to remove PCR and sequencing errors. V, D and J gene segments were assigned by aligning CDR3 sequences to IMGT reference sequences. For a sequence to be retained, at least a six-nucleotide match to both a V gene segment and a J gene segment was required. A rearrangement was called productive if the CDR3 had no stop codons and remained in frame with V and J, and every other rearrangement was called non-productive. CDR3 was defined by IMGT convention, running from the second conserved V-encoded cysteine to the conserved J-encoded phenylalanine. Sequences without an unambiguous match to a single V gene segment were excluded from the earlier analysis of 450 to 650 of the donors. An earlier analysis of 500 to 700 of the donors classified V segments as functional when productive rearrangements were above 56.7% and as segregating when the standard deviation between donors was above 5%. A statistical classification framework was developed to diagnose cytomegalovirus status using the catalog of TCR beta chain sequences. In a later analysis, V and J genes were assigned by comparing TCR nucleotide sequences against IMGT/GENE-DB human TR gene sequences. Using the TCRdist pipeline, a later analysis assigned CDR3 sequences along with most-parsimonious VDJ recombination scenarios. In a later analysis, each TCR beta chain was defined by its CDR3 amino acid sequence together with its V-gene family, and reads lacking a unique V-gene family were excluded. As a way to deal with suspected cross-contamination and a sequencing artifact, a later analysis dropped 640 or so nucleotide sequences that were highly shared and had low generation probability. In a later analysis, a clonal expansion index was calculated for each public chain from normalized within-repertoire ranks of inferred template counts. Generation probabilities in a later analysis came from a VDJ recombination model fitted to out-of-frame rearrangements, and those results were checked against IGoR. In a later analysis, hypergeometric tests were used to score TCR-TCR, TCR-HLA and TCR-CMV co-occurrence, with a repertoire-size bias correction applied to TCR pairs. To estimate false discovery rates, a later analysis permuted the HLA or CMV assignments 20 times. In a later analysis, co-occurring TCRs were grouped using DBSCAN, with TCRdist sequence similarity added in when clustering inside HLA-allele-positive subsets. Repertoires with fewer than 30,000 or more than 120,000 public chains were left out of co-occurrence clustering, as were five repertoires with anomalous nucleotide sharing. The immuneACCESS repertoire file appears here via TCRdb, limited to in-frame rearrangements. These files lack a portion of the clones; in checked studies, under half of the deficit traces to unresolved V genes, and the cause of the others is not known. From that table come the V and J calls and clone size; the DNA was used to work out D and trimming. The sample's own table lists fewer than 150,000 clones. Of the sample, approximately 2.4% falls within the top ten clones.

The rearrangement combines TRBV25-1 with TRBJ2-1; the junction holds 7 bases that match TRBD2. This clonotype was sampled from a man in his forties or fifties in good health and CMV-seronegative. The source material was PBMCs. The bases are TGTGCCAGCAGTACCCCGGGGGGTGGCTCCTACAATGAGCAGTTCTTC. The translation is CASSTPGGGSYNEQFF.